The next 28 T cell receptor beta chains were all read from a single sample in a study of lymphopenia after photon versus proton radiotherapy (dated 2019 in TCRdb). Library preparation used the immunoSEQ multiplex PCR assay. TCRdb stores this immuneACCESS table with in-frame sequences only. Part of the clones is absent; in the studies checked, under half of the shortfall reflects unresolved V genes, and no reason is known for the rest. The sample has some 64,000 clones on record, about nine tenths of them singletons. The ten largest clones represent roughly 13% of the sample. The material was peripheral blood, obtained from a patient treated with proton-based radiotherapy. These receptors were collected from a man older than 75 with esophageal cancer.

This rearrangement joins TRBV7-9 to TRBJ2-5, with D possibly matching TRBD1 (5 bases). V gave up 8 bases and J gave up 5 bases, with 15 bases separating them. Germline V lookup: CDR1 SEHNR, CDR2 FQNEAQ (reference sequence). The CDR3 covers 13 residues. In DNA, the CDR3 is TGTGCCAGCGAAAAGGGGAACCGCGAGACCCAGTACTTC. Translated: CASEKGNRETQYF.

This clone was found a few times. The rearrangement joins TRBV2 to TRBJ1-5; unclear D gene. Trimming shortened V by 8 bases and J by 5 bases, and 19 bases separated the two germline ends. The length of the CDR3 is 15 residues. Germline values: CDR1 SNHLY, CDR2 FYNNEI. The CDR3 DNA follows: TGTGCCAGCGGTAACCCCAAGTATGCACATCAGCCCCAGCATTTT. Protein: CASGNPKYAHQPQHF.

This clone was seen a handful of times. The CDR3 bases are TGTGCCAGCAGGCTTTCGGGAGGAGAGACCCAGTACTTC. This encodes CASRLSGGETQYF. The chain is built from TRBV27 and TRBJ2-5; 7 bases are a match to TRBD2. This CDR3 has 13 residues. V dropped 6 bases and J dropped 4; count of bases not matched to a gene: 5. Per the germline V gene, CDR1 is MNHEY and CDR2 is SMNVEV (reference sequence).

This chain joins TRBV20-1 and TRBJ2-7; D is ambiguous. Germline V gene data show CDR1 as DFQATT and CDR2 as SNEGSKA (reference sequence). The CDR3 spans 11 residues. V gave up 3 bases and J gave up 6 bases, with 9 bases separating them. The CDR3 nucleotides are TGCAGTGCTAGTCCGTTGCGCGAGCAGTACTTC. Translated, it gives CSASPLREQYF.

The chain recombines TRBV5-1 with TRBJ2-2; 9 positions agree with TRBD1. J gave up 5 bases and V 5 bases, and 4 bases lay outside the gene matches. In germline, CDR1 is SGHRS, CDR2 YFSETQ. The CDR3 has 14 amino acids. CDR3 in DNA: TGCGCCAGCAGAACCGGGACAGGGACCGGGGAGCTGTTTTTT. Protein product: CASRTGTGTGELFF.

The J gene is TRBJ2-3, the V gene TRBV6-1, with a possible D match to TRBD2 (6 bases). This CDR3 region has 15 residues. Trimming removed 5 bases from V and 6 bases from J, with 18 bases in between. Germline CDR1 and CDR2: MNHNS and SASEGT. This chain's CDR3 is CASSPPEGWGDTQYF. CDR3 coding DNA: TGTGCCAGCAGTCCTCCGGAGGGTTGGGGGGATACGCAGTATTTT.

V is TRBV4-3 and J is TRBJ2-5, with D perhaps TRBD2 (5 bases). The J call may be wrong; the DNA end is better matched by TRBJ2-7. Germline CDR1 reads LGHNA; CDR2 reads YSLEER. The CDR3 length is 15 residues. This CDR3 is CASSQGSTDYYEQYF. Here the CDR3 DNA reads TGCGCCAGCAGCCAAGGGTCTACAGACTACTACGAGCAGTACTTC.

The chain recombines TRBV19 with TRBJ2-7; D remains ambiguous. Germline V gene lookup returns CDR1 LNHDA and CDR2 SQIVND (reference sequence). The V end lost 2 bases, the J end lost 0 bases, and 11 bases lay between the germline ends. The CDR3 has 15 residues. The CDR3 DNA sequence: TGTGCCAGTAGTATAACGTACAGTCCCTCCTACGAGCAGTACTTC. Translated, it gives CASSITYSPSYEQYF.

The chain employs TRBV9 and TRBJ1-2, with D possibly matching TRBD1 (5 bases). The CDR3 has 17 amino acids. The germline V gene has CDR1 SGDLS and CDR2 YYNGEE. The V and J ends lost 4 bases and 6 bases respectively, with 25 bases between them. The CDR3 DNA sequence: TGTGCCAGCAGCCCCCGCGGCAGGGAGGCGGGCGCGCATGGCTACACCTTC. Encoded protein: CASSPRGREAGAHGYTF.

The chain recombines TRBV27 with TRBJ2-1; TRBD2 aligns across 11 bases. This CDR3 has 17 amino acids. The trim removed 2 bases at V and 3 bases at J, leaving 6 bases unmatched. The germline V gene encodes CDR1 MNHEY and CDR2 SMNVEV (reference sequence). The CDR3 reads CASSLTSGRPNYNEQFF. The CDR3 region has the DNA TGTGCCAGCAGTTTAACTAGCGGGAGACCGAACTACAATGAGCAGTTCTTC.

The chain combines TRBV19 with TRBJ2-7; possible D gene TRBD2, 5 bases. Germline CDR1 reads LNHDA; CDR2 reads SQIVND (reference sequence). Between the trimmed V and J ends, which lost 1 base and 0 bases, there was a span of 7 bases. The CDR3 consists of 14 residues. CDR3 coding DNA: TGTGCCAGTAGTATAGCAGCGGCCTCCTACGAGCAGTACTTC. Translated, it gives CASSIAAASYEQYF.

This clone appeared once. V gene TRBV6-1 combines with J gene TRBJ2-7; TRBD1 matches at 7 bases. V dropped 5 bases and J dropped 0; count of bases not matched to a gene: 4. The CDR3 totals 14 residues. Germline CDR1 reads MNHNS; CDR2 reads SASEGT. CDR3 residues: CASSSDRASYEQYF. DNA for the CDR3: TGTGCCAGCAGTTCCGACAGGGCCTCCTACGAGCAGTACTTC.

This chain uses TRBV4-3 with TRBJ2-1; the D is unclear. CDR1 is LGHNA, CDR2 YSLEER, per germline. The CDR3 has 13 amino acids. Trimming took off 0 bases at V and 4 bases at J, with 4 bases between the two ends. The CDR3 bases are TGCGCCAGCAGCCAAGAACCATACAATGAGCAGTTCTTC. The encoded protein is CASSQEPYNEQFF.

CDR3 region: CASSQDRPSGANVLTF. In DNA form, the CDR3 reads TGCGCCAGCAGCCAAGACAGGCCCTCTGGGGCCAACGTCCTGACTTTC. The rearrangement uses TRBV4-3 and TRBJ2-6, with no clear D. The CDR3 runs 16 residues. V was pared by 0 bases and J by 0 bases, with 6 bases between. The germline CDR1 and CDR2 sequences are LGHNA and YSLEER.

The chain links TRBV9 to TRBJ1-1; 11 nucleotides match TRBD1. This CDR3 is 13 amino acids long. Trimming at V came to 4 bases and at J to 10 bases, leaving 6 bases not matched to a gene. The germline V gene has CDR1 SGDLS and CDR2 YYNGEE. The CDR3, as DNA: TGTGCCAGCAGCCCCGGGACAGGGGGGGGAGCTTTCTTT. Protein: CASSPGTGGGAFF.

The rearrangement uses TRBV10-3 and TRBJ2-5; TRBD1 might be the D (6 bases). Per germline, CDR1 ENHRY and CDR2 SYGVKD. Trimming removed 5 bases at V and 5 bases at J, with 18 bases between. The CDR3 runs to 15 residues. CDR3 region: CAISTGRWVRETQYF. In nucleotides, the CDR3 is TGTGCCATCAGTACAGGGAGATGGGTCAGGGAGACCCAGTACTTC.

CDR3 sequence: CASRTQGETYEQYF. DNA of the CDR3: TGTGCCAGCAGAACACAGGGGGAAACCTACGAGCAGTACTTC. This chain uses TRBV28 with TRBJ2-7; 8 bases map to TRBD1. Germline values: CDR1 MDHEN, CDR2 SYDVKM. The CDR3 consists of 14 residues. V was pared by 6 bases and J by 2 bases, with 6 bases of the junction left unmatched.

The V gene is TRBV19, the J gene TRBJ2-1; 11 nucleotides align to TRBD1. This CDR3 has 16 amino acids. From germline, CDR1 is LNHDA and CDR2 SQIVND (reference sequence). The junction had 13 bases not matched to a gene; V was cut back by 5 bases and J by 10 bases. The CDR3 region is CASSLRTGGVKGEQFF. In DNA form, the CDR3 reads TGTGCCAGTAGTCTGCGGACAGGGGGCGTCAAGGGGGAGCAGTTCTTC.

This chain connects TRBV5-1 to TRBJ2-2, with D perhaps assigned TRBD1 or TRBD2 (5 bases each). Trimming left V 3 bases short and J 5 bases short, with 8 bases between. Germline V gene lookup returns CDR1 SGHRS and CDR2 YFSETQ. This CDR3 has 13 amino acids. The CDR3: CASSWGTTGELFF. In nucleotides, the CDR3 is TGCGCCAGCAGCTGGGGGACGACCGGGGAGCTGTTTTTT.

The rearrangement uses TRBV11-2 and TRBJ2-7; D ambiguous. The CDR3 is made up of 14 amino acids. Trimming took 5 bases from V and 4 from J, leaving 15 bases between them. Germline CDR1 reads SGHAT; CDR2 reads FQNNGV. The CDR3 nucleotides read TGTGCCAGCAGCCCTAAACCTGGGCCATACGAGCAGTACTTC. Translated: CASSPKPGPYEQYF. Using reference TRBV11-2 and TRBJ2-7 for the parts outside the CDR3, the full variable domain is EAGVAQSPRYKIIEKRQSVAFWCNPISGHATLYWYQQILGQGPKLLIQFQNNGVVDDSQLPKDRFSAERLKGVDSTLKIQPAKLEDSAVYLCASSPKPGPYEQYFGPGTRLTVT.

This clone was seen a few times. The rearrangement links TRBV4-1 to TRBJ2-3, with a weak D call TRBD2 (5 bases). With 4 bases removed from V and 0 bases from J, the gap between germline ends came to 14 bases. The length of the CDR3 is 16 residues. The germline CDR1 and CDR2 sequences are MGHRA and YSYEKL. The CDR3 reads CASSRGSGTSTDTQYF. In nucleotides, the CDR3 is TGCGCCAGCAGCCGCGGCAGCGGAACTAGCACAGATACGCAGTATTTT.

The rearrangement joins TRBV5-4 to TRBJ2-7; D remains ambiguous. The CDR3 consists of 15 residues. Germline CDR1 and CDR2: SGHNT and YYREEE (reference sequence). V was cut by 3 bases and J by 11 bases, with 24 bases left in between. The CDR3 bases are TGTGCCAGCAGCTCCTCATCCGGGCCTAAAACACCAAAGTACTTC. This translates into CASSSSSGPKTPKYF. Combining the CDR3 with reference TRBV5-4 and TRBJ2-7 gives the whole variable domain ETGVTQSPTHLIKTRGQQVTLRCSSQSGHNTVSWYQQALGQGPQFIFQYYREEENGRGNFPPRFSGLQFPNYSSELNVNALELDDSALYLCASSSSSGPKTPKYFGPGTRLTVT.

In its sample, this clone was seen once. This chain connects TRBV19 to TRBJ2-5; 9 positions match TRBD1. With V trimmed by 2 bases and J by 3 bases, 10 bases remained unmatched. From germline, CDR1 is LNHDA and CDR2 SQIVND (reference sequence). The CDR3 contains 17 residues. The CDR3 DNA follows: TGTGCCAGTAGTATATCCGGGACAGGGCATTTCAAAGAGACCCAGTACTTC. It translates to CASSISGTGHFKETQYF.

This clone was detected once. The chain links TRBV4-1 to TRBJ2-7; D remains ambiguous. Germline loops: CDR1 MGHRA, CDR2 YSYEKL. The V end lost 4 bases, the J end lost 2 bases, and 15 bases lay between the germline ends. The length of the CDR3 is 15 residues. Here the CDR3 DNA reads TGCGCCAGCAGCCGCTCTCCCGCGGAACCCTACGAGCAGTACTTC. This codes for CASSRSPAEPYEQYF.

The V and J genes are TRBV9 and TRBJ1-1; D remains ambiguous. Germline V gives CDR1 SGDLS, CDR2 YYNGEE. The V and J ends lost 0 bases and 4 bases respectively, with 7 bases between them. CDR3 length: 13 residues. This chain's CDR3 is CASSVGRVTEAFF. The CDR3 coding sequence is TGTGCCAGCAGCGTAGGTAGGGTCACTGAAGCTTTCTTT.

The CDR3 DNA reads as TGTGCCAGTAGTACACAGGGGTACAATCAGCCCCAGCATTTT. Residues: CASSTQGYNQPQHF. The chain joins TRBV19 to TRBJ1-5, with 7 bases identical to TRBD1. The CDR3 is 14 amino acids. Germline trimming cut 4 bases from V and 3 bases from J; bases unmatched to any gene: 3. The germline gives CDR1 LNHDA, CDR2 SQIVND (reference sequence). The full variable domain, completed using reference TRBV19 and TRBJ1-5, is DGGITQSPKYLFRKEGQNVTLSCEQNLNHDAMYWYRQDPGQGLRLIYYSQIVNDFQKGDIAEGYSVSREKKESFPLTVTSAQKNPTAFYLCASSTQGYNQPQHFGDGTRLSIL.

The chain employs TRBV11-2 and TRBJ2-7; 9 nucleotides line up with TRBD2. Germline trimming cut 0 bases from V and 4 bases from J; bases unmatched to any gene: 10. The CDR3 is 17 residues long. The germline CDR1 and CDR2 sequences are SGHAT and FQNNGV. CDR3 residues: CASSLDRASGILYEQYF. Here the CDR3 DNA reads TGTGCCAGCAGCTTAGATCGAGCTAGCGGGATCCTTTACGAGCAGTACTTC.

This chain links TRBV11-2 with TRBJ2-7; 9 bases agree with TRBD1. The CDR3 totals 15 residues. Germline V lookup: CDR1 SGHAT, CDR2 FQNNGV. Trimming cost V 2 bases and J 2 bases; bases outside gene matches: 4. The chain's CDR3 is CASSLMGQGPYEQYF. For the CDR3, the DNA is TGTGCCAGCAGCTTAATGGGACAGGGACCCTACGAGCAGTACTTC.